Following are 9 T cell receptor beta chains from one sample sequenced in a study of cytomegalovirus exposure and HLA in healthy donors. The PCR used 60 Vbeta and 13 Jbeta primers. Data came from immunoSEQ multiplex PCR; TCRdb stores just in-frame clones and leaves some out. The sample records approximately 160,000 clones, approximately 80% being singletons. Sequencing was performed on PBMCs. The source of these receptors is a woman aged 40 to 50 in good health and CMV-seropositive.

The chain is built from TRBV5-4 and TRBJ2-3; 8 nucleotides match TRBD1. Losses at the gene ends were 4 bases for V and 2 bases for J; bases not matched to a gene: 3. This CDR3 is 14 amino acids long. The germline gives CDR1 SGHNT, CDR2 YYREEE (reference sequence). The CDR3 DNA sequence: TGTGCCAGCAGCATGCAGGGGGCCACAGATACGCAGTATTTT. Protein sequence: CASSMQGATDTQYF.

The V and J genes are TRBV30 and TRBJ1-6, with TRBD1 matching 9 bases. This CDR3 has 15 residues. From germline, CDR1 is GTSNPN and CDR2 SVGIG (reference sequence). J was trimmed by 4 bases and V by 0 bases; bases with no gene match: 1. The CDR3 protein is CAWSVGTGYNSPLHF. The CDR3 region has the DNA TGTGCCTGGAGTGTCGGGACAGGGTATAATTCACCCCTCCACTTT.

This clone was seen once. The DNA for the CDR3 is TGCAGCGTACTTACTAGGGCCGACGAGCAGTACTTC. It codes for CSVLTRADEQYF. The V gene is TRBV29-1, the J gene TRBJ2-7; D is perhaps TRBD2 (5 bases). CDR3 length: 12 amino acids. Germline CDR1 SQVTM, CDR2 ANQGSEA. Trimming pared 6 bases from V and 5 bases from J, leaving 14 bases between.

This chain connects TRBV29-1 to TRBJ2-2; 9 bases map to TRBD2. In germline, CDR1 is SQVTM, CDR2 ANQGSEA. CDR3 length: 15 amino acids. With V trimmed by 3 bases and J by 5 bases, 7 bases remained unmatched. For the CDR3, the DNA is TGCAGCGTTGATTTAGGGCGGGGGGGGACCGGGGAGCTGTTTTTT. It codes for CSVDLGRGGTGELFF.

The rearrangement links TRBV9 to TRBJ2-7; 9 nucleotides match TRBD2. The CDR3 consists of 20 residues. CDR1 and CDR2 (germline): SGDLS, YYNGEE. V gave up 2 bases and J gave up 0 bases; unmatched junction bases: 18. CDR3: CASSVYPLAGFLRSSYEQYF. CDR3 DNA sequence: TGTGCCAGCAGCGTCTACCCCCTAGCGGGATTCCTACGTAGCTCCTACGAGCAGTACTTC. Full variable domain (outside the CDR3, taken from reference TRBV9 and TRBJ2-7): DSGVTQTPKHLITATGQRVTLRCSPRSGDLSVYWYQQSLDQGLQFLIQYYNGEERAKGNILERFSAQQFPDLHSELNLSSLELGDSALYFCASSVYPLAGFLRSSYEQYFGPGTRLTVT.

The rearrangement joins TRBV28 to TRBJ2-7, with 11 bases lining up with TRBD1. CDR3 length: 15 amino acids. V lost 4 bases and J lost 3; bases outside the gene matches: 5. Germline CDR1 reads MDHEN; CDR2 reads SYDVKM. The CDR3 nucleotides are TGTGCCAGCAGTTCCCGGACAGGGGGCGACTACGAGCAGTACTTC. As protein: CASSSRTGGDYEQYF.

The genes are TRBV28 and TRBJ2-1, with 10 bases lining up with TRBD2. V lost 1 base to trimming and J lost 7 bases; unmatched junction nucleotides: 7. This CDR3 comprises 16 residues. CDR1 and CDR2 from the germline V gene are MDHEN and SYDVKM. The CDR3 nucleotides are TGTGCCAGCAGTTTATTGAGCGGGGGGGCGGAAAATGAGCAGTTCTTC. Protein sequence: CASSLLSGGAENEQFF.

The chain joins TRBV7-2 to TRBJ2-3, with 9 bases matching TRBD2. Germline-derived CDR1 and CDR2 are SGHTA and FQGNSA. The length of the CDR3 is 18 residues. Trimming removed 6 bases from V and 2 bases from J; junction bases left unmatched: 15. CDR3: CASRATGTSRPFTDTQYF. Written as DNA, the CDR3 is TGTGCCAGCAGAGCAACCGGGACTAGCAGGCCCTTCACAGATACGCAGTATTTT.

This clone was seen a handful of times. The chain couples TRBV6-5 to TRBJ2-1; 12 bases fit TRBD2. The CDR3 sequence is 16 residues long. The germline V gene has CDR1 MNHEY and CDR2 SVGAGI. The junction had 6 bases not matched to a gene; V was cut back by 2 bases and J by 7 bases. CDR3 in DNA: TGTGCCAGCAGTTACATTGCTAGCGGGGGGGGGAATGAGCAGTTCTTC. It encodes CASSYIASGGGNEQFF.